Listed below are T cell receptor beta chains from one sample, sequenced in a study of blood T cell repertoires in COVID-19. Data came from immunoSEQ multiplex PCR; TCRdb stores just in-frame clones and leaves some out. The table includes fewer than 75,000 clones, about four fifths detected once. Source material: peripheral blood. The receptors were gathered from an older woman with acute or convalescent COVID-19. Each CDR3 is given with its conserved first and last residue. The D gene is left open where the match is weak. A clone size is listed for some rows: how often the clone was seen (once, few, many), or a class if it is expanded.

CDR3 | DNA | V | D | size | J
CASSSPTAGYGYTF | TGTGCCAGCAGCTCTCCGACAGCTGGATATGGCTACACCTTC | TRBV9 | - | - | TRBJ1-2
CASRSSGIYNEQFF | TGTGCCAGCAGATCTAGCGGGATCTACAATGAGCAGTTCTTC | TRBV5-6 | TRBD2 | few | TRBJ2-1
CASSSGLVAGYGYTF | TGCGCCAGCAGCTCGGGACTAGTAGCAGGCTATGGCTACACCTTC | TRBV5-1 | - | - | TRBJ1-2
CASSEENSDFRYEQYF | TGTGCCAGCAGTGAAGAAAACTCGGACTTTCGCTACGAGCAGTACTTC | TRBV6-1 | - | - | TRBJ2-7
CASLTSGQETQYF | TGTGCTAGTTTGACTAGCGGACAAGAGACCCAGTACTTC | TRBV12-5 | TRBD2 | - | TRBJ2-5
CASGLGYGYTF | TGTGCTTCAGGGTTAGGGTATGGCTACACCTTC | TRBV27 | - | - | TRBJ1-2
CASTGESGTEAFF | TGTGCCAGCACCGGGGAGTCGGGCACTGAAGCTTTCTTT | TRBV28 | - | - | TRBJ1-1
CASSRRLGQGAPNSPLHF | TGTGCCAGCAGCCGTAGACTCGGACAGGGGGCGCCTAATTCACCCCTCCACTTT | TRBV3-1/TRBV3-2 | TRBD1 | - | TRBJ1-6
CASSFSGAAVGDTQYF | TGTGCCAGCAGCTTTTCAGGGGCCGCCGTTGGAGATACGCAGTATTTT | TRBV7-2 | - | - | TRBJ2-3
CAWSSPGLAGGRFHEQYF | TGTGCCTGGAGCTCTCCGGGACTAGCGGGGGGGCGGTTCCACGAGCAGTACTTC | TRBV30 | TRBD2 | - | TRBJ2-7
CSASYNMNTEAFF | TGCAGTGCTAGTTATAACATGAACACTGAAGCTTTCTTT | TRBV20-1 | - | - | TRBJ1-1
CASSFPGLTGLTEAFF | TGTGCCAGCAGTTTTCCGGGACTGACTGGCCTCACTGAAGCTTTCTTT | TRBV27 | - | - | TRBJ1-1
CASGRGRYNEQFF | TGTGCCAGCGGGCGGGGCAGGTACAATGAGCAGTTCTTC | TRBV6-5 | - | once | TRBJ2-1
CAISKPTGGVETQYF | TGTGCCATCAGTAAACCGACAGGGGGCGTAGAGACCCAGTACTTC | TRBV10-3 | TRBD1 | - | TRBJ2-5
CASSFGTGSTEAFF | TGTGCCAGCAGCTTCGGGACAGGCTCCACTGAAGCTTTCTTT | TRBV7-9 | TRBD1 | few | TRBJ1-1
CASSLQRHNEQFF | TGCGCCAGCAGCTTACAGAGACACAATGAGCAGTTCTTC | TRBV5-1 | - | once | TRBJ2-1
CASTTRWGAEAFF | TGTGCCAGCACCACCAGGTGGGGGGCTGAAGCTTTCTTT | TRBV7-3 | - | - | TRBJ1-1
CASSLAGTGVDTQYF | TGCGCCAGCAGCTTGGCCGGGACAGGGGTAGATACGCAGTATTTT | TRBV5-1 | TRBD1 | - | TRBJ2-3
CATSDLRRGSNTEAFF | TGTGCCACCAGTGATTTGCGGCGAGGATCGAACACTGAAGCTTTCTTT | TRBV24-1 | - | - | TRBJ1-1
CASSLGGQNNEQFF | TGCGCCAGCAGCTTGGGCGGGCAAAACAATGAGCAGTTCTTC | TRBV5-1 | - | - | TRBJ2-1
CASSPVGGEQYF | TGTGCCAGCAGCCCAGTTGGGGGGGAGCAGTACTTC | TRBV3-1/TRBV3-2 | - | once | TRBJ2-7
CATQEGHGSPLHF | TGTGCCACCCAGGAGGGGCACGGGTCACCCCTCCACTTT | TRBV27 | - | - | TRBJ1-6
CAAQQGNGNQPQHF | TGTGCCGCCCAACAGGGAAATGGCAATCAGCCCCAGCATTTT | TRBV30 | - | - | TRBJ1-5
CASSLTGGTGNTIYF | TGCGCCAGCAGCTTGACAGGGGGAACTGGAAACACCATATATTTT | TRBV5-1 | TRBD1 | - | TRBJ1-3
CASSLLGGPLNGYTF | TGTGCCAGCAGCCTACTAGGGGGACCCCTGAATGGCTACACCTTC | TRBV7-9 | - | - | TRBJ1-2
CATSADRSAYEQYF | TGTGCCACCAGCGCCGACAGGTCAGCCTACGAGCAGTACTTC | TRBV15 | - | - | TRBJ2-7
CASSSAGLANEQFF | TGTGCCAGCAGCTCCGCCGGACTGGCAAATGAGCAGTTCTTC | TRBV7-3 | - | - | TRBJ2-1
CASSLTVTQPQHF | TGTGCCAGCAGCCTAACGGTTACTCAGCCCCAGCATTTT | TRBV12-3/TRBV12-4 | - | - | TRBJ1-5
CATSTGGWKTGGPHEKLFF | TGTGCCACCAGCACCGGGGGGTGGAAGACAGGGGGGCCCCATGAAAAACTGTTTTTT | TRBV15 | TRBD1 | - | TRBJ1-4
CATRAQGWGEQYF | TGTGCCACCCGAGCCCAGGGGTGGGGCGAGCAGTACTTC | TRBV12-3/TRBV12-4 | - | - | TRBJ2-7
CASSHLRGLAKNIQYF | TGTGCCAGCAGCCACCTTAGGGGTCTAGCCAAAAACATTCAGTACTTC | TRBV6-6 | - | - | TRBJ2-4
CASSPDRGEIQPQHF | TGTGCCAGCAGCCCGGACAGGGGTGAGATTCAGCCCCAGCATTTT | TRBV7-2 | TRBD1 | - | TRBJ1-5
CASRRTGTNGYTF | TGTGCCAGTAGGAGGACAGGGACAAATGGCTACACCTTC | TRBV19 | TRBD1 | few | TRBJ1-2
CASSQDEAGGTEAFF | TGCGCCAGCAGCCAAGATGAGGCAGGGGGCACTGAAGCTTTCTTT | TRBV4-1 | TRBD1 | - | TRBJ1-1
CASSSGQHSDEQYF | TGCGCCAGCAGTTCCGGACAGCACTCCGACGAGCAGTACTTC | TRBV5-1 | - | - | TRBJ2-7
CASSRGQESAQYF | TGTGCCAGCAGCAGGGGCCAGGAGAGCGCGCAGTATTTT | TRBV7-2 | - | - | TRBJ2-3
CASSSPGDRGYGYTF | TGTGCCAGCAGCTCCCCGGGGGACAGGGGCTATGGCTACACCTTC | TRBV7-2 | TRBD1 | - | TRBJ1-2
CASSQSGVSPLHF | TGTGCCAGCAGCCAATCAGGGGTTTCACCCCTCCACTTT | TRBV3-1/TRBV3-2 | - | - | TRBJ1-6
CASGLWTAGTDTQYF | TGTGCTAGTGGTTTGTGGACTGCAGGAACAGATACGCAGTATTTT | TRBV12-5 | - | once | TRBJ2-3
CASSSPRQGVGTGELFF | TGTGCCAGCAGCTCCCCCCGACAGGGGGTAGGTACCGGGGAGCTGTTTTTT | TRBV5-4 | TRBD1 | - | TRBJ2-2
CASSDRTGNNEQFF | TGTGCCAGCAGCGACCGGACAGGGAACAATGAGCAGTTCTTC | TRBV11-3 | TRBD1 | - | TRBJ2-1
CASSIGEVANNSPLHF | TGTGCCAGTAGTATTGGAGAAGTGGCAAATAATTCACCCCTCCACTTT | TRBV19 | - | - | TRBJ1-6
CASSLGDRVRETQYF | TGTGCCAGCAGCTTGGGGGACAGGGTCAGAGAGACCCAGTACTTC | TRBV7-2 | TRBD1 | - | TRBJ2-5
CASSPRTGEETQYF | TGCGCCAGCAGCCCCAGGACAGGGGAAGAGACCCAGTACTTC | TRBV5-1 | TRBD1 | - | TRBJ2-5
CASSFWPNTIYF | TGTGCCAGCAGTTTCTGGCCAAACACCATATATTTT | TRBV12-3/TRBV12-4 | - | - | TRBJ1-3
CASSRGLLGSSGANVLTF | TGTGCCAGCAGTCGCGGCCTACTTGGGAGCTCTGGGGCCAACGTCCTGACTTTC | TRBV7-9 | - | - | TRBJ2-6
CASSLIAGGPRYNEQFF | TGTGCCAGCAGTTTAATAGCGGGGGGACCAAGATACAATGAGCAGTTCTTC | TRBV28 | TRBD2 | - | TRBJ2-1
CASSLRVSYNSPLHF | TGTGCCAGCAGCCTCAGGGTCTCCTATAATTCACCCCTCCACTTT | TRBV5-8 | - | - | TRBJ1-6